This entry features one T cell receptor beta chain sequence. Antigen specificity is unknown. This record belongs to a study of T cells in Graves' hyperthyroidism and ophthalmopathy. Points from the study as a whole: In the blood, most expanded thyroid clonotypes above 0.001 appeared as well.

TCR beta CDR3 sequences were amplified from RNA transcripts. Carried out on the TCR CDR3, a first-round RT-PCR used the HTBI primer set. TCRdb recomputed calls from the multiplex PCR reads with MiXCR, one row per CDR3 protein. The sample includes 450,000 to 550,000 distinct CDR3 sequences, 24% of them seen just once. This TCR came from a woman aged 25 to 39 with Graves' ophthalmopathy. The source material was blood.

This chain's CDR3 is CASSPRAGRSGDGYTF. CDR3 coding DNA: TGTGCCAGCAGCCCCCGGGCGGGACGGTCGGGCGATGGCTACACCTTC. The chain recombines TRBV12-3 or TRBV12-4 with TRBJ1-2, with a weak D call TRBD1 (5 bases). V shed 6 bases and J shed 6 bases, with 23 bases lying between them. The CDR3 covers 16 residues.